A single sample gave rise to the 14 T cell receptor beta chains below, sequenced in a study of cytomegalovirus exposure and HLA in healthy donors (dated by TCRdb to 2016 to 2017). The method behind the library was the immunoSEQ multiplex PCR assay. For the multiplex PCR, a mixture combining 60 forward primers for TCR Vbeta segments and 13 reverse primers for TCR Jbeta segments was used. As stored in TCRdb, this immuneACCESS dataset retains in-frame rearrangements with V and J assigned. A fraction of the clones does not appear; measured against another copy, unresolved V genes explain less than half of the discrepancy, and the remainder lacks a known reason. The sample yields under 45,000 clones; approximately 74% were counted once. The leading ten clones occupy 5% to 8% of the sample. The sample was PBMCs. The receptors come from a man aged 25-40 years in good health and CMV-seronegative.

V is TRBV7-9 and J is TRBJ1-2, with a tentative D call TRBD1 (6 bases). Germline V gene data show CDR1 as SEHNR and CDR2 as FQNEAQ (reference sequence). The CDR3 length is 14 residues. V lost 3 bases, J lost 4 bases, and 12 bases lay in between. CDR3 DNA sequence: TGTGCCAGCAGCTTCCAGGGGAGTGGCTATGGCTACACCTTC. It encodes CASSFQGSGYGYTF.

The chain carries TRBV2 and TRBJ1-5; perhaps TRBD1 as D (5 bases). V lost 6 bases, J lost 0 bases, and 15 bases lay in between. The CDR3 length is 16 residues. Germline loops: CDR1 SNHLY, CDR2 FYNNEI. The CDR3 DNA sequence: TGTGCCAGCAGGGGGCACCAGTCCTATAGCAATCAGCCCCAGCATTTT. As protein: CASRGHQSYSNQPQHF.

For this clone: The junction departs from germline at one end; a sequencing error may be responsible. The V and J genes are TRBV7-7 and TRBJ2-5; TRBD2 aligns across 8 bases. Germline CDR1 SSHAT, CDR2 FNYEAQ (reference sequence). The CDR3 covers 14 residues. CDR3 loop: CASSPSGRRETQYF. The CDR3 bases are TGTGCTAGCAGCCCAAGCGGGAGACGGGAGACCCAGTACTTC.

This clone was found a few times. The chain is built from TRBV28 and TRBJ1-1; D is unresolved. This CDR3 has 15 amino acids. CDR1 and CDR2 from the germline V gene are MDHEN and SYDVKM. V lost 6 bases, J lost 6 bases, and 20 bases lay in between. This CDR3 is CASSRGGQNVAEAFF. CDR3 DNA sequence: TGTGCCAGCAGCCGCGGCGGGCAGAATGTCGCTGAAGCTTTCTTT. Drawing the rest from reference TRBV28 and TRBJ1-1, the complete variable domain is DVKVTQSSRYLVKRTGEKVFLECVQDMDHENMFWYRQDPGLGLRLIYFSYDVKMKEKGDIPEGYSVSREKKERFSLILESASTNQTSMYLCASSRGGQNVAEAFFGQGTRLTVV.

This rearrangement joins TRBV6-6 to TRBJ2-2, with 8 bases lining up with TRBD1. V was pared by 6 bases and J by 0 bases, with 0 bases of the junction left unmatched. The length of the CDR3 is 14 residues. Germline-derived CDR1 and CDR2 are MNHNY and SVGAGI (reference sequence). CDR3 in amino acids: CASRDRANTGELFF. CDR3 DNA: TGTGCCAGCAGGGACAGGGCGAACACCGGGGAGCTGTTTTTT.

The gene calls are TRBV15 and TRBJ1-6; weak D call: TRBD1 (6 bases). The germline V and J ends were trimmed by 3 bases and 7 bases, with 10 bases remaining between them. The CDR3 length is 14 residues. Per germline, CDR1 LNHNV and CDR2 YYDKDF (reference sequence). Here the CDR3 reads CATSRGAGNSPLHF. Written as DNA, the CDR3 is TGTGCCACCAGCAGGGGGGCTGGAAATTCACCCCTCCACTTT.

This clone came up once. The rearrangement joins TRBV18 to TRBJ1-4, with 8 bases identical to TRBD1. CDR3 length equals 14 residues. CDR1 and CDR2 (germline): KGHSH, LQKENI. Losses at the gene ends were 4 bases for V and 7 bases for J; bases not matched to a gene: 5. CDR3 amino acids: CASSQQGASEKLFF. The CDR3 DNA follows: TGTGCCAGCTCACAGCAGGGGGCTAGTGAAAAACTGTTTTTT. Supplemented by reference TRBV18 and TRBJ1-4, the full variable domain reads NAGVMQNPRHLVRRRGQEARLRCSPMKGHSHVYWYRQLPEEGLKFMVYLQKENIIDESGMPKERFSAEFPKEGPSILRIQQVVRGDSAAYFCASSQQGASEKLFFGSGTQLSVL.

The chain has TRBV4-3 and TRBJ1-2; D gene ambiguous. Germline V gene lookup returns CDR1 LGHNA and CDR2 YSLEER. Trimming cost V 0 bases and J 2 bases, with 10 bases left between them. The CDR3 covers 15 residues. The CDR3, as DNA: TGCGCCAGCAGCCAAGATCTGTTCGGGAACTATGGCTACACCTTC. Its translation: CASSQDLFGNYGYTF.

The chain couples TRBV29-1 to TRBJ2-7; a weak D match, TRBD2 (7 bases). Germline V lookup: CDR1 SQVTM, CDR2 ANQGSEA. The V gene lost 0 bases and the J gene lost 6 bases, with 15 bases spanning the gap. The CDR3 totals 14 residues. The CDR3 DNA is TGCAGCGTTGAAGATACGAGGGGGGGCCGCGAGCAGTACTTC. This encodes CSVEDTRGGREQYF.

The V call is TRBV11-3, the J call TRBJ2-2; TRBD1 is a possible D gene (6 bases). The CDR3 is 14 amino acids. V was clipped by 3 bases and J by 1 base, with 6 bases between them. Germline V gene sequence: CDR1 SGHNT, CDR2 YENEEA. CDR3 in amino acids: CASSFRGNTGELFF. The CDR3 coding sequence is TGTGCCAGCAGCTTCAGGGGGAACACCGGGGAGCTGTTTTTT.

The chain uses TRBV28 and TRBJ1-5, with 7 positions matching TRBD1. The CDR3 contains 12 residues. J lost 7 bases, V lost 5 bases, and 2 bases had no gene match. Germline CDR1 and CDR2: MDHEN and SYDVKM. The CDR3 is CASSRGHQPQHF. The CDR3 region has the DNA TGTGCCAGCAGTAGGGGGCACCAGCCCCAGCATTTT.

This clone was detected a few times. The rearrangement joins TRBV10-2 to TRBJ1-5; 9 positions match TRBD1. CDR1 and CDR2 from the germline V gene are WSHSY and SAAADI. V shed 3 bases, J shed 5 bases, and the junction held 5 bases outside the gene matches. This CDR3 contains 15 residues. DNA for the CDR3: TGCGCCAGCAGTGAAGGGGACAGGGTAGATCAGCCCCAGCATTTT. Amino acid sequence: CASSEGDRVDQPQHF.

The chain couples TRBV6-1 to TRBJ1-6; 10 nucleotides agree with TRBD1. V trimming: 10 bases; J trimming: 10 bases; junction bases outside the gene matches: 13. This CDR3 region has 15 residues. Germline V gene lookup returns CDR1 MNHNS and CDR2 SASEGT. The CDR3 sequence is CATVPPGQGRSPLHF. CDR3 sequence (DNA): TGTGCCACCGTCCCCCCGGGACAGGGGCGCTCACCCCTCCACTTT.

The chain joins TRBV28 to TRBJ1-6, with 12 bases matching TRBD1. Germline assignment: CDR1 MDHEN and CDR2 SYDVKM. This CDR3 is 16 amino acids long. For the CDR3, the DNA is TGTGCGGGTGGGGACAGGGGGCGCAGGATGAATTCACCCCTCCACTTT. It translates to CAGGDRGRRMNSPLHF.